This T cell receptor (beta chain) comes out of a study of Graves' ophthalmopathy and Graves' hyperthyroidism. All donors with ophthalmopathy were recorded as having moderate-to-severe activity, CAS ≥3, NOSPECS ≥4 and a duration under 3 months. RNA transcripts served as template for amplifying TCR beta CDR3 sequences. Second-round multiplex PCR came after first-round RT-PCR with HTBI primers. TCRdb called the multiplex PCR reads again in MiXCR, with one record for every CDR3 protein. The sample has tens of thousands of distinct CDR3 sequences, approximately 45% seen once; the top ten hold 4.5% to 5%. Turning to this clonotype: Antigen unknown. Germline is not matched at one junction end, which may reflect a read error.

The CDR3 runs 13 residues. Germline V gene data show CDR1 as SGHRS and CDR2 as YFSETQ. Points from the study as a whole: Forecasting of ophthalmopathy progression by the model achieved almost 71% sensitivity and around 77% specificity.

The specimen sequenced was peripheral blood. The chain recombines TRBV5-1 with TRBJ2-3, with D unclear. The clonotype comes from an adult woman with Graves' ophthalmopathy. CDR3 amino acids: CASGLWDTVTQYF. CDR3 DNA: TGCGCCAGCGGCTTGTGGGATACAGTTACGCAGTATTTT.